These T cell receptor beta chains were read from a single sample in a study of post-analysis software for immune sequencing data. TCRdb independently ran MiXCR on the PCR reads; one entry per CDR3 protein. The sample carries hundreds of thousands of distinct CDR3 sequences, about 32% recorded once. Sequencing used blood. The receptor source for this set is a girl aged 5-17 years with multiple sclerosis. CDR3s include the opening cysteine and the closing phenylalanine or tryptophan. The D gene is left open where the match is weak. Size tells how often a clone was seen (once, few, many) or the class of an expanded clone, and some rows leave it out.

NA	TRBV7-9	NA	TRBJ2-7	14	TGTGCCAGCAGCTTAGACGTTATCACCTACGAGCAGTACTTC	CASSLDVITYEQYF
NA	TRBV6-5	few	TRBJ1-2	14	TGTGCCAGCAGCAGACCGGACAGCAACTATGGCTACACCTTC	CASSRPDSNYGYTF
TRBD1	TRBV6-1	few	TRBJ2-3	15	TGTGCCAGCAGTGGGGGGACAGCCTTCACAGATACGCAGTATTTT	CASSGGTAFTDTQYF
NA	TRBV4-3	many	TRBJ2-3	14	TGCGCCAGCAGCCCGGGGACTTACACAGATACGCAGTATTTT	CASSPGTYTDTQYF
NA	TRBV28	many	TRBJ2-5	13	TGTGCCAGCAGGAGAGGCAGCCAAGAGACCCAGTACTTC	CASRRGSQETQYF
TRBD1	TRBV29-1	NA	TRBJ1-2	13	TGCAGCGTGACAGACAGGGGCTCGCTTGGCTACACCTTC	CSVTDRGSLGYTF
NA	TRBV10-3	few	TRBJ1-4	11	TGTGCCATCAGGGGGAATGAAAAACTGTTTTTT	CAIRGNEKLFF
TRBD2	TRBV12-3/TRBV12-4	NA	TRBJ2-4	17	TGTGCCAGCAGCCCTGGACTAGCGGGTATAGCCAAAAACATTCAGTACTTC	CASSPGLAGIAKNIQYF
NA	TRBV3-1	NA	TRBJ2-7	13	TGTGCCAGCAGCCAATCCGCCAGCTACGAGCAGTACTTC	CASSQSASYEQYF
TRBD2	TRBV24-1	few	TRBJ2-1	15	TGTGCCACCAGTGTAGCGGGGGATATAAACAATGAGCAGTTCTTC	CATSVAGDINNEQFF
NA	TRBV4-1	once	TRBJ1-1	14	TGCGCCAGCGGCCAATTTCCGGGGCCAGGTGGAGCTTTCTTT	CASGQFPGPGGAFF
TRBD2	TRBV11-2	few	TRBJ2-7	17	TGTGCCAGCAGTCCACAAGGAGGGTGGGAGGGCCTGTACGAGCAGTACTTC	CASSPQGGWEGLYEQYF
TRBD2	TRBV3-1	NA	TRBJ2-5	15	TGTGCCAGCGGAGAAGCGGGGGGGCGGAAGGAGACCCAGTACTTC	CASGEAGGRKETQYF
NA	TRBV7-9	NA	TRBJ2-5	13	TGTGCCAGCAGCTTGGGCCTAGGGAATGAGCAGTACTTC	CASSLGLGNEQYF
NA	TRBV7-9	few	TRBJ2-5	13	TGTGCCAGCAGCTTTGGACTAAAAGAGACCCAGTACTTC	CASSFGLKETQYF
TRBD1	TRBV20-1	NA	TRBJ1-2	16	TGCAGTGCTAGCTTACCAGGGGGCGATGTTCACTATGGCTACACCTTC	CSASLPGGDVHYGYTF
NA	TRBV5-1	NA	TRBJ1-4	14	TGCGCCAGCAGACCGCAGGGGAATAATGAAAAACTGTTTTTT	CASRPQGNNEKLFF
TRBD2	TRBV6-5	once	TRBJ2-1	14	TGTACCAGCAAGGTCACTAGCGGGTACAATGAGCAGTTCTTC	CTSKVTSGYNEQFF
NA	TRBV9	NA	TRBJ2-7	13	TGTGCCAGCAGCGTAGGGTCCTACTACGAGCAGTACTTC	CASSVGSYYEQYF
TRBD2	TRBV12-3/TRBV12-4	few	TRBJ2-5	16	TGTGCCAGCAGCCTGGGACTAGCGGGGATCCAAGAGACCCAGTACTTC	CASSLGLAGIQETQYF
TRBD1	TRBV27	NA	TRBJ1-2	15	TGTGCCAGCAGTTCAGGAGACAGGGCACTCTATGGCTACAACTTC	CASSSGDRALYGYNF
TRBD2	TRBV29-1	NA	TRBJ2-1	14	TGCAGCGGAACCATAGCGGGGGATTACAATGAGCAGTTCTTC	CSGTIAGDYNEQFF
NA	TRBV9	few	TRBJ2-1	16	TGTGCCAGCAGCGAAGTGGGGGGAGGATCCTACAATGAGCAGTTCTTC	CASSEVGGGSYNEQFF
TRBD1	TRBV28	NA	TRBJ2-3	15	TGTGCCAGCAGGCATCCGGGACAGATCACAGATACGCAGTATTTT	CASRHPGQITDTQYF
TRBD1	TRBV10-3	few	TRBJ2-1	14	TGTGCCATCAGTGAAAGGCAGGGGGACCATGAGCAGTTCTTC	CAISERQGDHEQFF
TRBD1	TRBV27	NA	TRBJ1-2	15	TGTGCCAGCAGTTTTATGGGACAGGGGGGAGATGGCTACACCTTC	CASSFMGQGGDGYTF
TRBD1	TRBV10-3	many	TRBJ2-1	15	TGTGCCATCAGTGAGGGGGACAGGCCCGACAATGAGCAGTTCTTC	CAISEGDRPDNEQFF
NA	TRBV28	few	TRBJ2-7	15	TGTGCCAGCAGTCCTAGACAGACTAATCCGTACGAGCAGTACTTC	CASSPRQTNPYEQYF
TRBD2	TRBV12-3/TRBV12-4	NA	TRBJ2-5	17	TGTACCAGCAGACCCCGACTAGCGGGGGGTTTGCGAGAGACCCAGTACTTC	CTSRPRLAGGLRETQYF
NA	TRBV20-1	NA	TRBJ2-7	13	TGCAGTGCTAGAGAGCCTAACTCCTACGAGCAGTACTTC	CSAREPNSYEQYF
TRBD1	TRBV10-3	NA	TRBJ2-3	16	TGTGCCATCACCCCCTTGCCAGGGGGCGAAATAGATACGCAGTATTTT	CAITPLPGGEIDTQYF
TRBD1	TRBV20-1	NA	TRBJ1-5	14	TGCAGTGCTAGTGGGACAGGGTTCAATCAGCCCCAGCATTTT	CSASGTGFNQPQHF
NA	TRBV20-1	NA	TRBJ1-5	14	TGCAGTGCTCCGAAACCGGGATCCAATCAGCCCCAGCATTTT	CSAPKPGSNQPQHF
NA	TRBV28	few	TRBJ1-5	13	TGTGCCAGCAGTTTACTCGGCCTACAGCCCCAGCATTTT	CASSLLGLQPQHF
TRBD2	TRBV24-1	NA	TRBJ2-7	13	TGTGCCACCGGCCGGGGGGACTCCTACGAGCAGTACTTC	CATGRGDSYEQYF
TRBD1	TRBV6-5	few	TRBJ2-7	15	TGTGCCAGCAGTTACTTGGACAGGGGGAGCTACGAGCAGTACTTC	CASSYLDRGSYEQYF
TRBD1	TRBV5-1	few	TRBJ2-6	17	TGCGCCAGCAGCGCCGGGACAGGGGATGCTGGGGCCAACGTCCTGACTTTC	CASSAGTGDAGANVLTF
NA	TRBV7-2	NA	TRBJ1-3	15	TGTGCCAGCAGCCCCCGGACGCTGGGAGGAAACACCATATATTTT	CASSPRTLGGNTIYF
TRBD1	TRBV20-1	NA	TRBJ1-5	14	TGCAGTGCTGAACCTGGACAGGGGTATCAGCCCCAGCATTTT	CSAEPGQGYQPQHF